Presented here are 17 T cell receptor beta chains from one specimen sequenced in a study of regulatory T cells in long-lasting Graves disease. Time point noted: newly diagnosed GD, antithyroid drugs for less than 3 months. Making the TCR library involved RNA that had been extracted from PBMCs. Relying on iRepertoire HTBI primers and Arm-PCR of CDR3 regions, the team built TCR beta libraries. In TCRdb, the multiplex PCR reads were re-called with MiXCR into one record per CDR3 protein. The data contain about 530,000 distinct CDR3 sequences, 15% to 20% of them singletons. These data were likewise used in another study, on T cells in Graves' hyperthyroidism and ophthalmopathy.

The sequences come from peripheral blood mononuclear cells (PBMCs), collected at new diagnosis, from a patient treated with antithyroid drugs. All receptors come from a middle-aged woman with Graves disease.

The V gene is TRBV19, the J gene TRBJ2-5; 9 bases align to TRBD1. From germline, CDR1 is LNHDA and CDR2 SQIVND (reference sequence). Losses at the gene ends were 3 bases for V and 5 bases for J; bases not matched to a gene: 7. This CDR3 has 15 amino acids. The CDR3 sequence is CASSMGQGRMETQYF. CDR3 coding DNA: TGTGCCAGTAGTATGGGACAGGGAAGGATGGAGACCCAGTACTTC.

This clonotype was observed a handful of times. The gene calls are TRBV4-1 and TRBJ1-1; D ambiguous. Germline V lookup: CDR1 MGHRA, CDR2 YSYEKL. Trimming took 1 base from V and 2 from J, leaving 17 bases between them. The CDR3 runs 17 residues. The CDR3 region is CASSQGSRALPNTEAFF. The CDR3 DNA is TGCGCCAGCAGCCAAGGCAGCCGGGCTCTACCAAACACTGAAGCTTTCTTT.

This clonotype was counted ten times or more. The V call is TRBV7-3, the J call TRBJ2-1; unclear D gene. The CDR3 contains 15 residues. Trimming pared 2 bases from V and 2 bases from J, leaving 10 bases between. Germline loops: CDR1 SGHTA, CDR2 FQGTGA. In DNA form, the CDR3 reads TGTGCCAGCAGCTTAGGAACGCCCGCCTACAATGAGCAGTTCTTC. Protein: CASSLGTPAYNEQFF.

This clonotype has a count of ten or more. The rearrangement uses TRBV11-2 and TRBJ1-1; no clear D. Germline V gives CDR1 SGHAT, CDR2 FQNNGV. This CDR3 has 14 amino acids. V lost 1 base, J lost 1 base, and 7 bases lay in between. The CDR3 here is CASSLVAGNTEAFF. The CDR3 DNA sequence: TGTGCCAGCAGCTTAGTTGCGGGGAACACTGAAGCTTTCTTT.

There are many counts of this clonotype. The V and J genes are TRBV2 and TRBJ1-2; D may be TRBD1 (5 bases). From germline, CDR1 is SNHLY and CDR2 FYNNEI. The length of the CDR3 is 13 residues. With 6 bases removed from V and 2 bases from J, the gap between germline ends came to 10 bases. CDR3 sequence (DNA): TGTGCCAGCAGAGGGACGGTGAACTATGGCTACACCTTC. Its translation is CASRGTVNYGYTF.

This clonotype showed up many times. The CDR3: CASSSREGTEAFF. The CDR3 coding sequence is TGTGCCAGCTCCTCCAGGGAAGGGACTGAAGCTTTCTTT. The chain carries TRBV2 and TRBJ1-1; TRBD1 is a possible D gene (5 bases). The V gene's germline CDR1 is SNHLY and CDR2 FYNNEI. V was cut by 8 bases and J by 5 bases, with 15 bases left in between. This CDR3 region has 13 residues.

In its sample, this clonotype was seen a few times. The gene calls are TRBV12-3 or TRBV12-4 and TRBJ1-1, with 8 bases that match TRBD1. J lost 8 bases, V lost 3 bases, and 5 bases had no gene match. The CDR3 has 13 residues. CDR3 region: CASSFRTGNEAFF. The CDR3 nucleotides are TGTGCCAGCAGTTTTAGGACAGGGAACGAAGCTTTCTTT.

This chain joins TRBV15 and TRBJ1-1; D perhaps matches TRBD1 (5 bases). The CDR3 covers 15 residues. V was trimmed by 0 bases and J by 4 bases, leaving 12 bases between them. Germline V CDR1 and CDR2: LNHNV, YYDKDF (reference sequence). CDR3 DNA sequence: TGTGCCACCAGCAGAGACCCGATCGGGGGCACTGAAGCTTTCTTT. Amino acids: CATSRDPIGGTEAFF. The whole variable domain, filled in from reference TRBV15 and TRBJ1-1, reads DAMVIQNPRYQVTQFGKPVTLSCSQTLNHNVMYWYQQKSSQAPKLLFHYYDKDFNNEADTPDNFQSRRPNTSFCFLDIRSPGLGDTAMYLCATSRDPIGGTEAFFGQGTRLTVV.

This clonotype was detected a few times. The chain joins TRBV7-2 to TRBJ1-5; 8 nucleotides agree with TRBD1. The CDR3 runs 15 residues. Germline values: CDR1 SGHTA, CDR2 FQGNSA. V shed 1 base, J shed 6 bases, and the junction held 5 bases outside the gene matches. In DNA, the CDR3 is TGTGCCAGCAGCTTAGTCCAGGGGGCCGGTCAGCCCCAGCATTTT. Protein: CASSLVQGAGQPQHF.

This clonotype was detected many times. CDR3 loop: CASSYSGGANYGYTF. CDR3 in DNA: TGTGCCAGCAGTTACTCAGGAGGAGCTAACTATGGCTACACCTTC. The rearrangement joins TRBV6-2 or TRBV6-3 to TRBJ1-2; D gene ambiguous. This CDR3 is 15 amino acids long. Germline CDR1 reads MNHEY; CDR2 reads SVGEGT. V gave up 0 bases and J gave up 0 bases, with 8 bases separating them.

At least ten counts were recorded for this clonotype. The chain combines TRBV2 with TRBJ1-3, with 8 bases fitting TRBD1. There are 12 residues in the CDR3. After removal of 5 bases from V and 8 bases from J, the junction contained 2 bases not matched to a gene. Germline CDR1 reads SNHLY; CDR2 reads FYNNEI. The DNA for the CDR3 is TGTGCCAGCAGTAGACAGGGGCACACCATATATTTT. It is translated as CASSRQGHTIYF. Using reference TRBV2 and TRBJ1-3 for the parts outside the CDR3, the full variable domain is EPEVTQTPSHQVTQMGQEVILRCVPISNHLYFYWYRQILGQKVEFLVSFYNNEISEKSEIFDDQFSVERPDGSNFTLKIRSTKLEDSAMYFCASSRQGHTIYFGEGSWLTVV.

The rearrangement links TRBV5-1 to TRBJ2-7; 8 positions match TRBD1. This CDR3 is built from 15 residues. Trimming cost V 1 base and J 5 bases; bases outside gene matches: 8. Germline assignment: CDR1 SGHRS and CDR2 YFSETQ. This CDR3 reads CASSLRQGATHEQYF. CDR3 coding DNA: TGCGCCAGCAGCTTGCGGCAGGGGGCGACCCACGAGCAGTACTTC.

The J gene is TRBJ2-7, the V gene TRBV5-5; 7 positions agree with TRBD1. Germline loops: CDR1 SGHKS, CDR2 YYEKEE (reference sequence). The CDR3 totals 15 residues. With V trimmed by 2 bases and J by 7 bases, 12 bases remained unmatched. CDR3 in DNA: TGTGCCAGCAGCTTCCAGACAGGGAAGTTTGCGGAGCAGTACTTC. Protein: CASSFQTGKFAEQYF.

Ten or more counts support this clonotype. The J gene is TRBJ1-5, the V gene TRBV12-3 or TRBV12-4; possible D gene TRBD1, 5 bases. Trimming took 4 bases from V and 0 from J, leaving 13 bases between them. The CDR3 runs 16 residues. The CDR3 region is CASSSRMTASNQPQHF. In DNA, the CDR3 is TGTGCCAGCAGTTCCCGCATGACAGCTAGCAATCAGCCCCAGCATTTT.

This clonotype occurred a few times. This chain connects TRBV4-1 to TRBJ2-3, with TRBD1 matching 8 bases. CDR1 and CDR2 (germline): MGHRA, YSYEKL. V lost 6 bases and J lost 3; bases outside the gene matches: 8. This CDR3 contains 15 residues. The CDR3 loop is CASSLRGLATDTQYF. In DNA form, the CDR3 reads TGCGCCAGCAGTCTCAGGGGGCTAGCGACAGATACGCAGTATTTT.

This clonotype was seen repeatedly, ten times or more. The chain couples TRBV20-1 to TRBJ1-1; D gene unclear. Deletions cut 3 bases from V and 5 bases from J, with 22 bases between. The CDR3 covers 16 residues. Germline V gene data show CDR1 as DFQATT and CDR2 as SNEGSKA (reference sequence). CDR3 sequence (DNA): TGCAGTGCTAGTGATTCGCGCAGCTTACTGGGTACTGAAGCTTTCTTT. It is translated as CSASDSRSLLGTEAFF.

This clonotype was counted ten times or more. CDR3: CASSLYLSGGETQYF. CDR3 nucleotide sequence: TGTGCCAGCAGTCTTTACCTTAGCGGGGGAGAGACCCAGTACTTC. The rearrangement joins TRBV28 to TRBJ2-5; 9 bases map to TRBD2. The CDR3 sequence is 15 residues long. The J segment lost 4 bases and the V segment lost 5 bases, leaving 8 bases of the junction unmatched. The germline V gene encodes CDR1 MDHEN and CDR2 SYDVKM.